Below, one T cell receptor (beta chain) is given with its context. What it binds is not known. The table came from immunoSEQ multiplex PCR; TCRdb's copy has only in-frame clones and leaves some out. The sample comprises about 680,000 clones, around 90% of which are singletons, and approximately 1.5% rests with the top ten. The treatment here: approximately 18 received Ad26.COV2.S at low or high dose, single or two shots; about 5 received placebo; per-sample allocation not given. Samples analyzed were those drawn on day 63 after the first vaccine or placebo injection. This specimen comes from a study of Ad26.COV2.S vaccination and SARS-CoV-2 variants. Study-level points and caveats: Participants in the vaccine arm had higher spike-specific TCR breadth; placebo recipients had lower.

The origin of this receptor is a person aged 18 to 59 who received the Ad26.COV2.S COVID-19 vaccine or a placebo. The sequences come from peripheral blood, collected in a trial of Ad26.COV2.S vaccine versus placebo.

Written as DNA, the CDR3 is TGTGCCAGTAGTATAACCCCTCCGGGGACGGCAAATCAGCCCCAGCATTTT. Translated: CASSITPPGTANQPQHF. The chain links TRBV19 to TRBJ1-5, with a possible D match to TRBD1 (5 bases). This CDR3 is 17 amino acids long. The V gene's germline CDR1 is LNHDA and CDR2 SQIVND (reference sequence). V lost 2 bases to trimming and J lost 4 bases, with 18 bases between them.